This T cell receptor (beta chain) was sequenced during a study of blood T cell repertoires in COVID-19. The overall study: Spain, Italy and the United States supplied samples that represented acute and convalescent COVID-19. Sample material is recorded as cDNA or gDNA derived from T cells, B-cell-depleted T cells, or PBMCs.

The authors' processing: Estimation of nucleated cell counts relied on the amplification of reference gene primers. Libraries were prepared by immunoSEQ multiplex PCR; TCRdb keeps only in-frame clonotypes and omits some of them. Clonal size and the V and J genes are those of that table, whereas D and trimming came from the DNA. The top ten clones hold around 10% of a sample with about 120,000 clones, approximately 80% of them seen once. Germline CDR1 is SGHTA and CDR2 is FQGNSA. The CDR3 is 15 amino acids. The V and J ends lost 2 bases and 0 bases, in that order; junction bases with no gene match: 3.

Sequencing was carried out using peripheral blood. This TCR was recovered from a human donor in a cohort sampled during active COVID-19. The rearrangement joins TRBV7-2 to TRBJ1-2; 7 bases fit TRBD1. The CDR3: CASSLPDRANYGYTF. The DNA for the CDR3 is TGTGCCAGCAGCTTACCCGACAGGGCTAACTATGGCTACACCTTC.